This T cell receptor (beta chain) came from a study of T cell responses to AZD1222 COVID-19 vaccine. Here immunoSEQ multiplex PCR was the method, and the copy in TCRdb shows in-frame clones only, minus some. This sample has around 94,000 clones; 86% occur once, and the top ten carry around 5.1%. CDR3 length equals 17 residues. The germline CDR1 and CDR2 sequences are LGHDT and YNNKEL (reference sequence). The ends were cut back, 3 bases at V and 0 bases at J, with 14 bases in the middle. The chain is built from TRBV3-1 (or the pseudogene TRBV3-2) and TRBJ2-2; perhaps TRBD2 as D (5 bases). Sequenced here: peripheral blood, sampled on day 0 of AZD1222 vaccination. This receptor was obtained from an adult in good health. The CDR3 is CASSHTRTGANTGELFF. The DNA of the CDR3 is TGTGCCAGCAGCCATACTAGAACGGGCGCGAACACCGGGGAGCTGTTTTTT.